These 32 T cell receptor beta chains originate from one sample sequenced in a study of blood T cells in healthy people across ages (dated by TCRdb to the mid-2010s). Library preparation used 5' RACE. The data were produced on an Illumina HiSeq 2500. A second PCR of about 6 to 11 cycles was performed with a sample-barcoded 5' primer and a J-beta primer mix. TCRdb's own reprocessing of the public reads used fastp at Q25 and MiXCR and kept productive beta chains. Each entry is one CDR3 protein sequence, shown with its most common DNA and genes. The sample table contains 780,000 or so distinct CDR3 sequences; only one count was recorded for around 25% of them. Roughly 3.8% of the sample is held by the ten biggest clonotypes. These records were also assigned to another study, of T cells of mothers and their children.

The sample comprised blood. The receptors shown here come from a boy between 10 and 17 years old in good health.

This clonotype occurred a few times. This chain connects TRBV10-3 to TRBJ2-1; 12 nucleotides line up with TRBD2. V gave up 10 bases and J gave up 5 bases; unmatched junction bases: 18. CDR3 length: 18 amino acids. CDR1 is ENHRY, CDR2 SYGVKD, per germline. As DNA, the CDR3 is TGTGCCACGACCCCGGGACTAGCGGGTCCTCTTTTCGACAATGAGCAGTTCTTC. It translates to CATTPGLAGPLFDNEQFF.

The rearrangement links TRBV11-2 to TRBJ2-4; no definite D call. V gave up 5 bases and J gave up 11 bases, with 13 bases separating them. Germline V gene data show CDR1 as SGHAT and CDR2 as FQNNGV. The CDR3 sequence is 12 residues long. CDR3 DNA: TGTGCCAGCAGCCGATGGCGAGACGTTCAGTACTTC. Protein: CASSRWRDVQYF.

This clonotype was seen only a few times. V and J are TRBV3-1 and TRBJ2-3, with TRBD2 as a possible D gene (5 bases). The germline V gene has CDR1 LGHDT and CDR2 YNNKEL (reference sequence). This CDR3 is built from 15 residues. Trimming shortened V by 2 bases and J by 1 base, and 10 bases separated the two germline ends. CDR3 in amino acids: CASSQSGRGTDTQYF. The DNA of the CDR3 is TGTGCCAGCAGCCAAAGTGGGAGAGGCACAGATACGCAGTATTTT.

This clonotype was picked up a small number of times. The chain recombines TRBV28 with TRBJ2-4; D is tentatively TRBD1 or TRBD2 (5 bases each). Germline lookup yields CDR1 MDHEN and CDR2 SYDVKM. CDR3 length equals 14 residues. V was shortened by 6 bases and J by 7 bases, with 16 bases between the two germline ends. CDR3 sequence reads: CASSHPAEGNIQYF. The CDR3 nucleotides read TGTGCCAGCAGCCACCCGGCCGAGGGGAACATTCAGTACTTC. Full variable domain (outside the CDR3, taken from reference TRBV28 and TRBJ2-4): DVKVTQSSRYLVKRTGEKVFLECVQDMDHENMFWYRQDPGLGLRLIYFSYDVKMKEKGDIPEGYSVSREKKERFSLILESASTNQTSMYLCASSHPAEGNIQYFGAGTRLSVL.

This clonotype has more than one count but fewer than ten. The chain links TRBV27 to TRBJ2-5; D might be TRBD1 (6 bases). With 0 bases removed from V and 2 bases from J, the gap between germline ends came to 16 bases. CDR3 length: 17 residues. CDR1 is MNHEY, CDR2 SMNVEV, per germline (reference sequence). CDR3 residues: CASSLSSSADRQETQYF. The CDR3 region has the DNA TGTGCCAGCAGTTTATCTTCCTCCGCGGACAGACAAGAGACCCAGTACTTC.

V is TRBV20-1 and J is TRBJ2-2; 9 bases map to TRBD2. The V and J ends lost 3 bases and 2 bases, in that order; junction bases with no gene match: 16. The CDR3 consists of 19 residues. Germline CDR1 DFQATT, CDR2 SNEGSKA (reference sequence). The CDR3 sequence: CSASGLGLARKRNTGELFF. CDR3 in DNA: TGCAGTGCTAGTGGACTGGGACTAGCTCGAAAACGAAACACCGGGGAGCTGTTTTTT.

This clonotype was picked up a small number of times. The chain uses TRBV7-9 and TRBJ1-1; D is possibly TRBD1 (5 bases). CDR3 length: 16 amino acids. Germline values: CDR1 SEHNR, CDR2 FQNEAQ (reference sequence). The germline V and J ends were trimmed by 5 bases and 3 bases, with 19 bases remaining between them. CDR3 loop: CASSPARARAYTEAFF. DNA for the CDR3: TGTGCCAGCAGCCCCGCCCGAGCCAGGGCGTACACTGAAGCTTTCTTT.

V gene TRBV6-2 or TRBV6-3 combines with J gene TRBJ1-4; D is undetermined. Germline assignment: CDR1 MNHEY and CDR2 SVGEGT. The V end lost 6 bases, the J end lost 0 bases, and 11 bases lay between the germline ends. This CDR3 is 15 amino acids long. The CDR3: CASRRQSTTNEKLFF. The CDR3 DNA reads TGTGCCAGCAGACGCCAATCAACAACTAATGAAAAACTGTTTTTT.

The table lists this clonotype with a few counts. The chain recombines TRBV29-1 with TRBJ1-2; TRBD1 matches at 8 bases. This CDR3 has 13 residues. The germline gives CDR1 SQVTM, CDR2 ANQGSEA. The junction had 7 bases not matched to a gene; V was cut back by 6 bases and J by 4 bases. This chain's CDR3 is CSVLGQGLYGYTF. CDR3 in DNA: TGCAGCGTCCTAGGACAGGGACTCTATGGCTACACCTTC.

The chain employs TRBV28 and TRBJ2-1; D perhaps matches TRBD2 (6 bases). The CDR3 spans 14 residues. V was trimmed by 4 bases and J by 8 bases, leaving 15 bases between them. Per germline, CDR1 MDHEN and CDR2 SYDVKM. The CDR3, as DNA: TGTGCCAGCAGTTCCCGACTAGTTCCCGATGAGCAGTTCTTC. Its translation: CASSSRLVPDEQFF. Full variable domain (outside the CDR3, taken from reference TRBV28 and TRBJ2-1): DVKVTQSSRYLVKRTGEKVFLECVQDMDHENMFWYRQDPGLGLRLIYFSYDVKMKEKGDIPEGYSVSREKKERFSLILESASTNQTSMYLCASSSRLVPDEQFFGPGTRLTVL.

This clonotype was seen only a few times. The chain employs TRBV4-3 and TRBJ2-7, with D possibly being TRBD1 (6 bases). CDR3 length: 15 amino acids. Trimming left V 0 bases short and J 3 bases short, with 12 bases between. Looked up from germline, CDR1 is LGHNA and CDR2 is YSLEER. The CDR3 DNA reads TGCGCCAGCAGCCAAGATACAGGGCCTTTCTACGAGCAGTACTTC. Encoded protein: CASSQDTGPFYEQYF.

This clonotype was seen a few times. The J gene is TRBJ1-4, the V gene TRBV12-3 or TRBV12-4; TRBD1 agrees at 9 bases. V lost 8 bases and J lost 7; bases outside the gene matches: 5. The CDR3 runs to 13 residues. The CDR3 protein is CASGDRVTEKLFF. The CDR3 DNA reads TGTGCCAGCGGGGACAGGGTCACTGAAAAACTGTTTTTT.

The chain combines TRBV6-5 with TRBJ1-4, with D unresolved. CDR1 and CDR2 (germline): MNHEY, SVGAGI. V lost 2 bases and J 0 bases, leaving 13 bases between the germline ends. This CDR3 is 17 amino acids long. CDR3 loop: CASSYRRPGATNEKLFF. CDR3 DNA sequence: TGTGCCAGCAGTTACCGTCGCCCGGGCGCAACTAATGAAAAACTGTTTTTT.

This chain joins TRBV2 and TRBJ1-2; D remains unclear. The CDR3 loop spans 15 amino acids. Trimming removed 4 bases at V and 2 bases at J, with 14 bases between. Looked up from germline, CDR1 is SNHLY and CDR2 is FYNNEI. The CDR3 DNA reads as TGTGCCAGCAGTGCCCGGCCAGGTCCGAACTATGGCTACACCTTC. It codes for CASSARPGPNYGYTF.

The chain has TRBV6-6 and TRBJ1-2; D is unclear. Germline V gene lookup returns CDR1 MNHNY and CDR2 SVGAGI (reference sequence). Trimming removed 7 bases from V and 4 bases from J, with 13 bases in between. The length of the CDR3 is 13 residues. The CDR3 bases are TGTGCCAGCACCATTACTCCCAGCTATGGCTACACCTTC. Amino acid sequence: CASTITPSYGYTF.

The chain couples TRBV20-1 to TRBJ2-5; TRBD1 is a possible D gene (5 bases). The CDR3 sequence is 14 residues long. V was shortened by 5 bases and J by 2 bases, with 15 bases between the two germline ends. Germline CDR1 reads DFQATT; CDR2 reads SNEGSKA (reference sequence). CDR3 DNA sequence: TGCAGTGCTTTCCAACAGGTTAAACAAGAGACCCAGTACTTC. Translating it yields CSAFQQVKQETQYF.

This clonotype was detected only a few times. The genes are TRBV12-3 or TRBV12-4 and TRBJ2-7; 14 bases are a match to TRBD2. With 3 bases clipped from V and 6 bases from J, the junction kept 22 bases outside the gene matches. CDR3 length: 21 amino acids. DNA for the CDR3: TGTGCCAGCAGTTTTCGGTCCCGGGGACTAGCGGGGGTGGGATGGCGATCCGAGCAGTACTTC. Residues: CASSFRSRGLAGVGWRSEQYF.

CDR3 amino acids: CASSPPGQLGETQYF. DNA of the CDR3: TGTGCCAGCTCACCACCGGGACAGCTAGGAGAGACCCAGTACTTC. The rearrangement joins TRBV18 to TRBJ2-5; the match to TRBD1 covers 7 bases. CDR1 and CDR2 from the germline V gene are KGHSH and LQKENI. The CDR3 is 15 residues long. Trimming removed 0 bases from V and 4 bases from J; junction bases left unmatched: 5.

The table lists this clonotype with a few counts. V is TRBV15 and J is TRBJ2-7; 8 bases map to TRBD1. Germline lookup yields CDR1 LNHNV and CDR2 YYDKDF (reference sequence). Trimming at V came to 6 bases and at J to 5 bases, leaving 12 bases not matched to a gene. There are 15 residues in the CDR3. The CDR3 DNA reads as TGTGCCACCAGTCAAGGGCAGGGGGCGCTCCACGAGCAGTACTTC. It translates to CATSQGQGALHEQYF.

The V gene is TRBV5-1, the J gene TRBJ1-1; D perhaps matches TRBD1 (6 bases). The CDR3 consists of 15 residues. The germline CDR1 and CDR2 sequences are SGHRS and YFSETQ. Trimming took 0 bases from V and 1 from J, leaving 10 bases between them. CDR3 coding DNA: TGCGCCAGCAGCTTGGAACCGGGGGCGAACACTGAAGCTTTCTTT. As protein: CASSLEPGANTEAFF.

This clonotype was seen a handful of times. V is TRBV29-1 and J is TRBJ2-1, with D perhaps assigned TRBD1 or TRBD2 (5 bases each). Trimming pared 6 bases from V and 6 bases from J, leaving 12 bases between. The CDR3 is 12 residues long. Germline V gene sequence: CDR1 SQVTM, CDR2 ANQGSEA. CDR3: CSVPGTGNEQFF. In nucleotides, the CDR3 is TGCAGCGTGCCCGGGACGGGCAATGAGCAGTTCTTC.

The CDR3 sequence is CASSYSEDSPYEQYF. The CDR3, as DNA: TGTGCCAGCAGTTACTCGGAGGACAGTCCCTACGAGCAGTACTTC. The chain joins TRBV6-2 or TRBV6-3 to TRBJ2-7; possibly TRBD1 for D (6 bases). Germline CDR1 MNHEY, CDR2 SVGEGT. CDR3 size: 15 residues. V was trimmed by 0 bases and J by 2 bases, leaving 11 bases between them.

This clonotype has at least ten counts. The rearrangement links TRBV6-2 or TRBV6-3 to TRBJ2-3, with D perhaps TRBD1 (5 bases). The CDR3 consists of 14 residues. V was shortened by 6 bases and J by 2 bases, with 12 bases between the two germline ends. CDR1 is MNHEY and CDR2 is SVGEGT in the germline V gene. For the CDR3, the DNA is TGTGCCAGCAGCGTGACAGAGATCACAGATACGCAGTATTTT. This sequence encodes CASSVTEITDTQYF.

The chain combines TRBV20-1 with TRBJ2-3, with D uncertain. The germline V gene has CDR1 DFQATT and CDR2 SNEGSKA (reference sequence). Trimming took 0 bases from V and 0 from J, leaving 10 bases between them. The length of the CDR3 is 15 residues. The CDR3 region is CSARDRGVSTDTQYF. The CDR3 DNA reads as TGCAGTGCTAGAGATCGCGGTGTTAGCACAGATACGCAGTATTTT.

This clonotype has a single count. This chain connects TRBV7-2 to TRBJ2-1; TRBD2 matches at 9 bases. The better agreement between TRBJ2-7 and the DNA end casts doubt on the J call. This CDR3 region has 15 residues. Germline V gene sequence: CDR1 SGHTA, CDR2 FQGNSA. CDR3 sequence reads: CASSPDGSGGYEQYF. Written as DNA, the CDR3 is TGTGCCAGCAGCCCAGATGGTAGCGGGGGCTACGAGCAGTACTTC.

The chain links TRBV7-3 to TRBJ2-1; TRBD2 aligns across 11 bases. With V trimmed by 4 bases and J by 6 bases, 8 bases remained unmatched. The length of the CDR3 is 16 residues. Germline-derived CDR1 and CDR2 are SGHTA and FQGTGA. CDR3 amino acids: CASSSLAGALPNEQFF. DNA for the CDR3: TGTGCCAGCAGCTCACTAGCGGGAGCGCTGCCCAATGAGCAGTTCTTC.

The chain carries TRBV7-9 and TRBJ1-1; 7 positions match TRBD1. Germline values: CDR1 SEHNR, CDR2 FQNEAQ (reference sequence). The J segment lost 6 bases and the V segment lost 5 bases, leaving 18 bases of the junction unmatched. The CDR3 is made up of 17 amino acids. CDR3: CASSTGTVESYHSEAFF. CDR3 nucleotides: TGTGCCAGCAGCACCGGGACAGTTGAGTCTTATCACTCTGAAGCTTTCTTT.

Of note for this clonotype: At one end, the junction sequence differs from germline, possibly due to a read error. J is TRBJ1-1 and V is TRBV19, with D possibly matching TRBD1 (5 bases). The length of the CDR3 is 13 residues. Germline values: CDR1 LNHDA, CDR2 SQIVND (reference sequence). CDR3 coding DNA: TGTGTCAGTAGTTGGGACCTGGGCACTGAAGCTTTCTTT. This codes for CVSSWDLGTEAFF. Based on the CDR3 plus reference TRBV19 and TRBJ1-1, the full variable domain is DGGITQSPKYLFRKEGQNVTLSCEQNLNHDAMYWYRQDPGQGLRLIYYSQIVNDFQKGDIAEGYSVSREKKESFPLTVTSAQKNPTAFYLCVSSWDLGTEAFFGQGTRLTVV.

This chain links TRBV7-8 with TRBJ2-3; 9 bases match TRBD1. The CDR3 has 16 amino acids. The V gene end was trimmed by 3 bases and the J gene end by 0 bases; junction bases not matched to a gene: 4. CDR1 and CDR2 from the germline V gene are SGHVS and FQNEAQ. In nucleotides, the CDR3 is TGTGCCAGCAGCTTTAGGACAGGGGTCAGCACAGATACGCAGTATTTT. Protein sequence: CASSFRTGVSTDTQYF.

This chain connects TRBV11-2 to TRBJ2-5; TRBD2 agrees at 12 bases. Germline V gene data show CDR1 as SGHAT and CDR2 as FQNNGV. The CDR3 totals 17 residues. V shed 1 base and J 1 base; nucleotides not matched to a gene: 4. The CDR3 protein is CASSLGQLAGGQETQYF. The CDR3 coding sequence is TGTGCCAGCAGCTTAGGCCAACTAGCGGGGGGCCAAGAGACCCAGTACTTC. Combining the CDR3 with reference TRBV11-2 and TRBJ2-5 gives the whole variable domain EAGVAQSPRYKIIEKRQSVAFWCNPISGHATLYWYQQILGQGPKLLIQFQNNGVVDDSQLPKDRFSAERLKGVDSTLKIQPAKLEDSAVYLCASSLGQLAGGQETQYFGPGTRLLVL.

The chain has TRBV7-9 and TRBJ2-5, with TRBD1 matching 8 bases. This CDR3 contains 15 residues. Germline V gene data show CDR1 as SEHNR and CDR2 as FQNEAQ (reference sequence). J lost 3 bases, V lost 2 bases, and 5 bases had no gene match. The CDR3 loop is CASSLPSDREETQYF. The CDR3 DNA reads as TGTGCCAGCAGCTTACCTTCGGACAGGGAAGAGACCCAGTACTTC.

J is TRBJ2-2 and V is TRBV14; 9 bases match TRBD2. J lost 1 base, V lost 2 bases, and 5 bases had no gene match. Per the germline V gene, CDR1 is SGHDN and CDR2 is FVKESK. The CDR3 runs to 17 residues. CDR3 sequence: CASSQRRGGLNTGELFF. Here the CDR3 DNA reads TGTGCCAGCAGCCAACGGCGGGGGGGATTGAACACCGGGGAGCTGTTTTTT.